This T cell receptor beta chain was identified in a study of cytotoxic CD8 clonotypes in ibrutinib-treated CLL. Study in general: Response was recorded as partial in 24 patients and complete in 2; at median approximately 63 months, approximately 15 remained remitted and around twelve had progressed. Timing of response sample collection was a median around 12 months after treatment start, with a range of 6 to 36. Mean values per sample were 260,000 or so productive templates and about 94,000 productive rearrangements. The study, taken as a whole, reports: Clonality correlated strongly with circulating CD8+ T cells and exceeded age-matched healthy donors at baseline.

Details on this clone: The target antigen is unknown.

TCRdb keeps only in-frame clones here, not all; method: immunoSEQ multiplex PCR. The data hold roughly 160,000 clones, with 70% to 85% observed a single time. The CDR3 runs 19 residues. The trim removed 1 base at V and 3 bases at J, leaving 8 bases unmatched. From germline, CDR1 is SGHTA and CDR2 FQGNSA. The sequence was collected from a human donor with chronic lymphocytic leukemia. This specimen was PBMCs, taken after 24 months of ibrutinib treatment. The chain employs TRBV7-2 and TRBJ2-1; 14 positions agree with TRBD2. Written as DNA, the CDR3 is TGTGCCAGCAGCTTAGTACGACTAGCGGGAGGGCCACGCTACAATGAGCAGTTCTTC. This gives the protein CASSLVRLAGGPRYNEQFF.